A selection of T cell receptor beta chains follows, all from one sample in a study of T cells in localized non-small cell lung cancer. Only in-frame clones appear in the TCRdb table, and some are missing; sequencing was by immunoSEQ multiplex PCR. The top ten clones hold approximately 17% of a sample with tens of thousands of clones, 65% to 90% of them seen once. The starting material was peripheral blood mononuclear cells, obtained before any cancer treatment. The receptors were gathered from a man aged 35 to 69 with stage III lung adenocarcinoma. The CDR3 runs from the conserved cysteine through the conserved F or W. The D gene is left open where the match is weak. Clone size appears in some rows only: once, few, many, or a class for an expanded clone.

TRBV27	.	.	TRBJ2-7	CASSLMGALTSYEQYF	TGTGCCAGCAGTTTGATGGGAGCTCTAACATCCTACGAGCAGTACTTC
TRBV19	TRBD1	.	TRBJ1-5	CASSIDPPGQGAHQPQHF	TGTGCCAGTAGTATAGATCCACCTGGACAGGGGGCGCATCAGCCCCAGCATTTT
TRBV2	TRBD2	.	TRBJ2-7	CASQLAREQYF	TGTGCCAGCCAACTAGCGCGCGAGCAGTACTTC
TRBV9	.	.	TRBJ2-7	CASSPRDKYEQYF	TGTGCCAGCAGCCCTCGCGACAAGTACGAGCAGTACTTC
TRBV6-1	.	.	TRBJ2-7	CASSEAASNFYEQYF	TGTGCCAGCAGTGAAGCCGCCAGCAACTTCTACGAGCAGTACTTC
TRBV7-3	.	.	TRBJ2-5	CASSQRGPGEGETQYF	TGTGCCAGCAGCCAGCGAGGGCCAGGGGAGGGGGAGACCCAGTACTTC
TRBV6-1	.	few	TRBJ2-7	CASSVRGGYEQYF	TGTGCCAGCAGTGTCAGGGGCGGCTACGAGCAGTACTTC
TRBV18	.	.	TRBJ1-6	CASSPRGDHPNSPLHF	TGTGCCAGCTCACCACGTGGAGATCACCCGAATTCACCCCTCCACTTT
TRBV7-8	TRBD1	.	TRBJ1-5	CASSPQGAMSNQPQHF	TGTGCCAGCAGCCCCCAGGGGGCTATGAGCAATCAGCCCCAGCATTTT
TRBV4-1	TRBD2	.	TRBJ2-7	CASSPRTSRLFSYEQYF	TGCGCCAGCAGCCCTCGGACTAGCAGATTGTTCTCCTACGAGCAGTACTTC
TRBV29-1	.	once	TRBJ2-5	CSVGGIEETQYF	TGCAGCGTTGGTGGGATCGAAGAGACCCAGTACTTC
TRBV7-6	TRBD1	.	TRBJ1-1	CASSAGTGSTEAFF	TGTGCCAGCAGCGCCGGGACAGGGAGTACTGAAGCTTTCTTT
TRBV5-1	.	.	TRBJ2-5	CASSLPFETQYF	TGCGCCAGCAGCTTGCCGTTCGAGACCCAGTACTTC
TRBV2	.	.	TRBJ2-4	CASSELIQGRGYF	TGTGCCAGCAGTGAACTCATACAGGGGAGGGGGTACTTC
TRBV2	.	.	TRBJ1-6	CASHSIGNSPLHF	TGTGCCAGCCACTCGATCGGTAATTCACCCCTCCACTTT
TRBV27	.	few	TRBJ2-2	CASSFLFTGSTGELFF	TGTGCCAGCAGTTTCTTGTTTACAGGGTCCACCGGGGAGCTGTTTTTT
TRBV6-1	.	.	TRBJ2-1	CASRAAGSYNEQFF	TGTGCCAGCAGAGCGGCTGGCTCCTACAATGAGCAGTTCTTC
TRBV4-1	.	.	TRBJ1-1	CASSQDREAESFF	TGCGCCAGCAGCCAAGACAGGGAAGCTGAATCTTTCTTT
TRBV7-8	TRBD1	.	TRBJ1-3	CASSVGTAGNTIYF	TGTGCCAGCAGCGTCGGGACAGCTGGAAACACCATATATTTT
TRBV2	TRBD2	.	TRBJ2-3	CASKLAGVKSGDTQYF	TGTGCCAGCAAACTAGCGGGGGTCAAAAGCGGGGATACGCAGTATTTT
TRBV5-6	.	once	TRBJ2-7	CASSFGSTGQYF	TGTGCCAGCAGCTTTGGGTCCACAGGGCAGTACTTC
TRBV5-1	.	.	TRBJ2-7	CASSSGGRLYEQYF	TGCGCCAGCAGTTCTGGGGGACGGCTCTACGAGCAGTACTTC
TRBV4-2	TRBD2	.	TRBJ2-2	CASSPRAGGLVGELFF	TGTGCCAGCAGCCCCAGAGCGGGGGGGCTGGTCGGGGAGCTGTTTTTT
TRBV6-6	.	.	TRBJ2-5	CASSPHGTQYF	TGTGCCAGCAGTCCCCATGGGACCCAGTACTTC
TRBV6-6	TRBD2	.	TRBJ2-3	CASSISGGSTDTQYF	TGTGCCAGCAGTATTAGCGGGGGGTCCACAGATACGCAGTATTTT
TRBV9	TRBD1	.	TRBJ2-3	CASSVGQETDTQYF	TGTGCCAGCAGCGTTGGACAGGAGACAGATACGCAGTATTTT
TRBV9	.	.	TRBJ2-3	CASSVGSSGTDTQYF	TGTGCCAGCAGCGTAGGCAGCTCAGGCACAGATACGCAGTATTTT
TRBV5-4	.	few	TRBJ1-1	CASSLGGLMSTEAFF	TGTGCCAGCAGCTTGGGTGGGTTGATGAGCACTGAAGCTTTCTTT
TRBV5-6	.	.	TRBJ2-5	CASRTFNQETQYF	TGTGCCTCTAGAACCTTCAACCAAGAGACCCAGTACTTC
TRBV7-2	.	few	TRBJ2-7	CASSLENRVEQYF	TGTGCCAGCAGCTTAGAAAACAGGGTCGAGCAGTACTTC
TRBV7-9	.	.	TRBJ2-3	CASSPDSLFPDTQYF	TGTGCCAGCAGCCCGGACTCCCTCTTTCCAGATACGCAGTATTTT
TRBV19	.	once	TRBJ2-1	CASSLWTARGYNEQFF	TGTGCCAGTAGTCTGTGGACAGCTAGGGGTTACAATGAGCAGTTCTTC
TRBV2	.	.	TRBJ2-5	CASSELVLTKTQYF	TGTGCCAGCAGTGAATTGGTACTAACGAAGACCCAGTACTTC
TRBV7-8	TRBD2	.	TRBJ2-1	CASKGPAGAFNEQFF	TGTGCCAGCAAGGGCCCAGCGGGGGCCTTCAATGAGCAGTTCTTC
TRBV7-9	.	.	TRBJ1-1	CASSPPGPGAFF	TGTGCCAGCAGTCCGCCCGGGCCCGGAGCTTTCTTT
TRBV9	.	.	TRBJ2-1	CASSVVTGTYYNEQFF	TGTGCCAGCAGCGTAGTTACCGGGACTTATTACAATGAGCAGTTCTTC
TRBV4-1	TRBD2	.	TRBJ2-3	CASSQDLAGGPGDTQYF	TGCGCCAGCAGCCAAGACCTAGCGGGGGGGCCGGGAGATACGCAGTATTTT
TRBV11-3	.	.	TRBJ2-1	CASSLGRSSYNEQFF	TGTGCCAGCAGCTTAGGGCGCAGCTCCTACAATGAGCAGTTCTTC
TRBV19	TRBD2	.	TRBJ2-1	CASSIASGGFNEQFF	TGTGCCAGTAGTATAGCTAGCGGGGGGTTTAATGAGCAGTTCTTC
TRBV6-1	.	.	TRBJ2-7	CASMTVYEQYF	TGTGCCAGCATGACAGTTTACGAGCAGTACTTC
TRBV7-8	TRBD2	.	TRBJ2-7	CASSSHERGGSSYEQYF	TGTGCCAGCAGCTCACACGAGCGGGGAGGGAGCTCCTACGAGCAGTACTTC
TRBV30	TRBD1	.	TRBJ2-1	CALTGYNEQFF	TGTGCCTTGACAGGGTACAATGAGCAGTTCTTC
TRBV29-1	TRBD1	once	TRBJ2-1	CSGSGTGPYNEQFF	TGCAGCGGCTCCGGGACAGGGCCCTACAATGAGCAGTTCTTC
TRBV5-1	.	.	TRBJ2-4	CASSSGHLNIQYF	TGCGCCAGCAGCTCGGGACACCTAAACATTCAGTACTTC
TRBV28	TRBD2	.	TRBJ2-5	CASSPASGAQETQYF	TGTGCCAGCAGTCCCGCTAGCGGAGCCCAAGAGACCCAGTACTTC
TRBV27	.	.	TRBJ2-5	CASSLSGQETQYF	TGTGCCAGCAGTTTATCAGGGCAAGAGACCCAGTACTTC
TRBV28	.	once	TRBJ1-1	CASSLNWNTEAFF	TGTGCCAGCAGTTTGAATTGGAACACTGAAGCTTTCTTT
TRBV30	.	.	TRBJ1-1	CAWSGIPGGRGWSTEAFF	TGTGCCTGGAGTGGGATACCAGGAGGCCGGGGGTGGAGCACTGAAGCTTTCTTT
TRBV6-1	.	.	TRBJ2-7	CASSESAYEQYF	TGTGCCAGCAGTGAATCGGCTTACGAGCAGTACTTC
TRBV9	.	.	TRBJ1-6	CASSSGGADSPLHF	TGTGCCAGCAGCTCGGGGGGAGCGGATTCACCCCTCCACTTT
TRBV9	TRBD2	.	TRBJ2-2	CASSVGLARTGELFF	TGTGCCAGCAGCGTGGGACTAGCGAGGACCGGGGAGCTGTTTTTT
TRBV11-2	.	.	TRBJ2-5	CASSLAGEWGGRETQYF	TGTGCCAGCAGCTTAGCGGGCGAATGGGGGGGGCGAGAGACCCAGTACTTC
TRBV9	TRBD1	medium-sized	TRBJ1-1	CASSAGQGLNTEAFF	TGTGCCAGCAGCGCAGGACAGGGGCTCAACACTGAAGCTTTCTTT
TRBV27	TRBD1	once	TRBJ1-1	CASSLLDRATEAFF	TGTGCCAGCAGTTTATTGGACAGGGCCACTGAAGCTTTCTTT
TRBV7-9	.	.	TRBJ2-5	CASSLPGEIQETQYF	TGTGCCAGCAGCTTACCCGGGGAGATCCAAGAGACCCAGTACTTC
TRBV27	TRBD2	.	TRBJ2-7	CASMLERGAYEQYF	TGTGCCAGCATGCTAGAGCGGGGGGCCTACGAGCAGTACTTC